The present T cell receptor (beta chain) was sequenced within a study of molecular identifiers for immune sequencing clone quantification. With respect to this clonotype: With a much larger clone just one base away, this may be a read error.

TCRdb passed the PCR reads through MiXCR, listing each CDR3 protein once. The sample shows more than 300,000 distinct CDR3 sequences, about a fifth of them seen only once. Source material for naive CD8 libraries was roughly 20,000 to 1,100,000 sorted cells, with 10%, 30% or 50% RNA. Naive CD8 T cells, phenotype CD8+CD4-CCR7+CD45RA+, were sorted. Germline V gives CDR1 DFQATT, CDR2 SNEGSKA (reference sequence). This CDR3 comprises 15 residues. The clonotype originates from a human donor in good health. Some libraries in this study had Jurkat cell RNA spiked in. The chain employs TRBV20-1 and TRBJ2-7, with D perhaps TRBD2 (5 bases). Specimen: naive CD8+ T cells from blood, with Jurkat cell RNA spiked in. Described subset: FACS-sorted CD8+CD4-CCR7+CD45RA+ naive T cells. The DNA for the CDR3 is TGCAGTACTAGAGATCTGAAGGGATTTACCTACGAGCAGTACTTC. The encoded protein is CSTRDLKGFTYEQYF.